This passage covers 27 T cell receptor beta chains from one sample sequenced in a study of regulatory T cells in long-lasting Graves disease. Construction of the TCR beta libraries employed iRepertoire HTBI primers in conjunction with Arm-PCR of CDR3 regions. One entry per CDR3 protein results from TCRdb running MiXCR on the multiplex PCR reads. This sample yields 400,000 to 550,000 distinct CDR3 sequences, of which 14% to 15% are seen a single time; 16% belongs to the top ten. The sample's time point: newly diagnosed GD, antithyroid drugs for less than 3 months. The TCR library was made from RNA that had been extracted from PBMCs in TRIzol. This same sample was also taken into another study, of T cells in Graves' hyperthyroidism and ophthalmopathy.

The sequences come from peripheral blood mononuclear cells (PBMCs), collected at new diagnosis, from a patient treated with antithyroid drugs. All receptors come from a woman in her thirties with Graves disease.

This clonotype occurred many times. This rearrangement joins TRBV7-8 to TRBJ2-1; D is uncertain. With 1 base removed from V and 0 bases from J, the gap between germline ends came to 7 bases. The CDR3 totals 15 residues. CDR1 SGHVS and CDR2 FQNEAQ come from the germline V gene. This CDR3 reads CASSLGHISYNEQFF. The DNA of the CDR3 is TGTGCCAGCAGCTTAGGACACATCTCCTACAATGAGCAGTTCTTC. Complete variable domain (other parts from reference TRBV7-8 and TRBJ2-1): GAGVSQSPRYKVAKRGQDVALRCDPISGHVSLFWYQQALGQGPEFLTYFQNEAQLDKSGLPSDRFFAERPEGSVSTLKIQRTQQEDSAVYLCASSLGHISYNEQFFGPGTRLTVL.

This clonotype has a count of ten or more. The genes are TRBV20-1 and TRBJ1-1, with a weak D call TRBD1 (5 bases). Germline lookup yields CDR1 DFQATT and CDR2 SNEGSKA (reference sequence). CDR3 length equals 13 residues. Trimming left V 5 bases short and J 7 bases short, with 17 bases between. The CDR3 spells CSAPGEGSVEAFF. The CDR3 DNA follows: TGCAGTGCTCCCGGCGAGGGGTCGGTTGAAGCTTTCTTT.

This clonotype has ten or more counts. This chain connects TRBV5-6 to TRBJ2-5; 8 bases are shared with TRBD2. This CDR3 contains 16 residues. The ends lost 2 bases at V and 0 bases at J; junction bases unmatched: 6. CDR1 is SGHDT, CDR2 YYEEEE, per germline. CDR3 in amino acids: CASSFRVAGYQETQYF. The CDR3 coding sequence is TGTGCCAGCAGCTTTAGGGTAGCGGGGTACCAAGAGACCCAGTACTTC.

As regards this clonotype: A read error may be the cause here, since a much bigger clone is one base away. V gene TRBV30 combines with J gene TRBJ2-1, with D possibly being TRBD1 or TRBD2 (6 bases each). This CDR3 has 12 amino acids. V was cut by 3 bases and J by 15 bases, with 18 bases left in between. Germline values: CDR1 GTSNPN, CDR2 SVGIG (reference sequence). The CDR3 protein is CAWREDSRGRFF. CDR3 DNA: TGTGCCTGGAGAGAGGACAGTCGGGGGCGGTTCTTC.

In the case of this clonotype: The final CDR3 position lacks the conserved phenylalanine or tryptophan, pointing to a likely read error. This chain joins TRBV12-3 or TRBV12-4 and TRBJ1-6; 9 nucleotides match TRBD1. The CDR3 covers 13 residues. Germline trimming cut 7 bases from V and 12 bases from J; bases unmatched to any gene: 7. The CDR3: CASMEGQGEPLHL. CDR3 sequence (DNA): TGTGCCAGCATGGAGGGACAGGGCGAACCCCTCCACCTT.

This clonotype was recorded at least ten times. V is TRBV12-3 or TRBV12-4 and J is TRBJ1-1; D not certain. This CDR3 is built from 13 residues. Trimming removed 9 bases at V and 4 bases at J, with 15 bases between. CDR3: CASSVAVGTEAFF. The CDR3 DNA follows: TGTGCCAGTTCGGTGGCGGTGGGCACTGAAGCTTTCTTT.

Details on this clonotype: This clone may be a read error of a much larger clone one base away. The V call is TRBV12-5, the J call TRBJ2-2; TRBD1 aligns across 7 bases. CDR1 is LGHNT and CDR2 is FRNRAP in the germline V gene. The CDR3 extends over 15 amino acids. In DNA, the CDR3 is TGTGCTAGTGGTTCCGGGACAGAGAACGCCGGGGAGCTGTTTTTT. Translated, it gives CASGSGTENAGELFF.

This clonotype came up many times. The chain joins TRBV7-9 to TRBJ1-5; D is uncertain. V was clipped by 1 base and J by 3 bases, with 4 bases between them. The CDR3 runs 13 residues. Germline V gives CDR1 SEHNR, CDR2 FQNEAQ (reference sequence). The CDR3 nucleotides are TGTGCCAGCAGCTTAGGGCTCAATCAGCCCCAGCATTTT. It encodes CASSLGLNQPQHF.

In its sample, this clonotype was seen a few times. A far larger clone lies a single base away; this is likely a read error. The rearrangement joins TRBV2 to TRBJ2-3, with D unclear. This CDR3 comprises 11 residues. Germline V gives CDR1 SNHLY, CDR2 FYNNEI. V lost 6 bases to trimming and J lost 0 bases, with 1 base between them. For the CDR3, the DNA is TGTGCCAGCAGAAGCACAGATACGCAGTATTTT. It codes for CASRSTDTQYF.

This clonotype was found a few times. This is likely an artifact of a read error, given a far larger clone one base away. The rearrangement links TRBV7-9 to TRBJ2-7, with 10 bases fitting TRBD2. V shed 2 bases and J 5 bases; nucleotides not matched to a gene: 3. Germline CDR1 reads SEHNR; CDR2 reads FQNEAQ (reference sequence). This CDR3 has 14 residues. In DNA, the CDR3 is TGTGCCAGCAGCTTAACTAGCGGGAACGACGAGCAGTACTTC. Translating gives CASSLTSGNDEQYF.

This clonotype was seen repeatedly, ten times or more. The J gene is TRBJ2-1, the V gene TRBV3-1; TRBD2 matches at 13 bases. Germline lookup yields CDR1 LGHDT and CDR2 YNNKEL (reference sequence). The trim removed 3 bases at V and 10 bases at J, leaving 6 bases unmatched. The CDR3 length is 15 residues. The CDR3 region has the DNA TGTGCCAGCAGCCAGGGACTAGCGGGGTTCAACGAGCAGTTCTTC. It is translated as CASSQGLAGFNEQFF.

This clonotype was seen a handful of times. The chain uses TRBV27 and TRBJ1-1; D ambiguous. The V end was cut by 0 bases, the J end by 3 bases, with 5 bases between. There are 13 residues in the CDR3. Germline-derived CDR1 and CDR2 are MNHEY and SMNVEV (reference sequence). The CDR3, as DNA: TGTGCCAGCAGTTTATCGAAGGACACTGAAGCTTTCTTT. Translation gives CASSLSKDTEAFF.

Concerning this clonotype itself: It may be a read error: a sequence one base away is much more abundant. The rearrangement joins TRBV20-1 to TRBJ2-3; 10 positions match TRBD2. V lost 5 bases to trimming and J lost 10 bases; unmatched junction nucleotides: 15. The CDR3 is made up of 15 amino acids. Germline V CDR1 and CDR2: DFQATT, SNEGSKA (reference sequence). The CDR3 reads CSALTSSGSGDAQYF. The CDR3 DNA follows: TGCAGTGCTCTTACCTCTAGCGGGAGTGGGGATGCGCAGTATTTT.

Concerning this clonotype: This could be a read error, since a much larger clone is one nucleotide away. The J gene is TRBJ2-2, the V gene TRBV3-1; D unresolved. The germline V gene encodes CDR1 LGHDT and CDR2 YNNKEL (reference sequence). The CDR3 totals 13 residues. CDR3 loop: CAGSYKVTGELFF. The CDR3 DNA is TGTGCCGGCAGCTACAAGGTCACCGGGGAGCTGTTTTTT.

Many counts were recorded for this clonotype. The rearrangement joins TRBV24-1 to TRBJ2-1, with 15 nucleotides matching TRBD2. The germline V gene has CDR1 KGHDR and CDR2 SFDVKD. The CDR3 loop spans 16 amino acids. Trimming at V came to 4 bases and at J to 10 bases, leaving 7 bases not matched to a gene. The CDR3 region is CATSDAGLAGGPEQFF. The CDR3 nucleotides read TGTGCCACCAGTGACGCAGGACTAGCGGGAGGGCCCGAGCAGTTCTTC.

This clonotype was picked up a small number of times. The CDR3 sequence is CASSLTVHRGNTIYF. In nucleotides, the CDR3 is TGTGCCAGCAGCTTAACAGTGCACAGGGGAAACACCATATATTTT. J is TRBJ1-3 and V is TRBV7-8; TRBD1 might be the D (5 bases). Germline CDR1 reads SGHVS; CDR2 reads FQNEAQ. V was shortened by 2 bases and J by 4 bases, with 12 bases between the two germline ends. This CDR3 region has 15 residues.

This clonotype has at least ten counts. The rearrangement uses TRBV30 and TRBJ2-7, with D perhaps TRBD1 (6 bases). Trimming pared 0 bases from V and 0 bases from J, leaving 6 bases between. Germline assignment: CDR1 GTSNPN and CDR2 SVGIG (reference sequence). This CDR3 spans 13 amino acids. The CDR3 spells CAWSVQGSYEQYF. Written as DNA, the CDR3 is TGTGCCTGGAGTGTACAGGGCTCCTACGAGCAGTACTTC.

This clonotype has at least ten counts. This chain links TRBV20-1 with TRBJ2-5; perhaps TRBD1 as D (5 bases). The germline V gene has CDR1 DFQATT and CDR2 SNEGSKA (reference sequence). CDR3 length: 14 amino acids. Trimming pared 3 bases from V and 2 bases from J, leaving 13 bases between. Here the CDR3 DNA reads TGCAGTGCTAGTCCACCGACAGCACAAGAGACCCAGTACTTC. Its protein product is CSASPPTAQETQYF.

The V gene is TRBV18, the J gene TRBJ1-3, with D uncertain. Trimming took off 2 bases at V and 1 base at J, with 15 bases between the two ends. The germline V gene encodes CDR1 KGHSH and CDR2 LQKENI. The CDR3 is made up of 17 amino acids. The DNA of the CDR3 is TGTGCCAGCTCACCAATAAGGTCGTCCGGATCTGGAAACACCATATATTTT. This sequence encodes CASSPIRSSGSGNTIYF.

This clonotype was counted at least ten times. Sequence at one end of the junction differs from germline and may be a read error. V usage is TRBV3-1 and J usage is TRBJ2-3; no definite D call. The V gene's germline CDR1 is LGHDT and CDR2 YNNKEL (reference sequence). The CDR3 consists of 13 residues. CDR3 protein: CASSQEPTDTQYF. In DNA, the CDR3 is TGTGCTAGCAGCCAAGAGCCCACAGATACGCAGTATTTT.

This clonotype was detected only a few times. The chain has TRBV4-1 and TRBJ2-7, with 8 bases fitting TRBD2. Germline CDR1 and CDR2: MGHRA and YSYEKL. This CDR3 spans 15 amino acids. V was pared by 1 base and J by 8 bases, with 10 bases of the junction left unmatched. CDR3 amino acids: CASSQALAGRRKQYF. The CDR3 DNA reads TGCGCCAGCAGCCAAGCGTTAGCGGGAAGAAGGAAGCAGTACTTC.

At least ten counts were recorded for this clonotype. The gene calls are TRBV24-1 and TRBJ1-2; TRBD1 agrees at 8 bases. CDR1 and CDR2 (germline): KGHDR, SFDVKD. The CDR3 has 14 amino acids. Trimming cost V 1 base and J 6 bases; bases outside gene matches: 3. DNA of the CDR3: TGTGCCACCAGTGATTTCCAGGGGGCGCATGGCTACACCTTC. Residues: CATSDFQGAHGYTF.

This clonotype was observed at least ten times. The chain joins TRBV7-2 to TRBJ2-1; perhaps TRBD2 as D (6 bases). V was cut by 1 base and J by 4 bases, with 14 bases left in between. The CDR3 is 16 amino acids. CDR1 is SGHTA and CDR2 is FQGNSA in the germline V gene. CDR3 in DNA: TGTGCCAGCAGCTTAGGAGGAGGGAGGCTTTACAATGAGCAGTTCTTC. Translation gives CASSLGGGRLYNEQFF.

This chain connects TRBV18 to TRBJ1-2; 8 bases align to TRBD1. The CDR3 has 15 amino acids. CDR1 KGHSH and CDR2 LQKENI come from the germline V gene. The trim removed 4 bases at V and 3 bases at J, leaving 7 bases unmatched. The CDR3, as DNA: TGTGCCAGCTCACGGGGGACAGGAGACTACTATGGCTACACCTTC. This translates into CASSRGTGDYYGYTF.

This clonotype was counted at least ten times. This chain joins TRBV30 and TRBJ1-2, with D possibly matching TRBD1 (5 bases). The V gene's germline CDR1 is GTSNPN and CDR2 SVGIG (reference sequence). V lost 4 bases and J lost 8, with 20 bases in between. The length of the CDR3 is 14 residues. Here the CDR3 reads CAWIRDGGENGYTF. As DNA, the CDR3 is TGTGCCTGGATCCGGGACGGGGGGGAGAACGGCTACACCTTC.

This clonotype was seen many times. The V gene is TRBV28, the J gene TRBJ2-2, with 7 bases that match TRBD2. V lost 3 bases, J lost 3 bases, and 7 bases stayed unmatched. From germline, CDR1 is MDHEN and CDR2 SYDVKM. CDR3 length equals 16 residues. The CDR3, as DNA: TGTGCCAGCAGTTTTGCACGGGAGGCGGACACCGGGGAGCTGTTTTTT. Translation gives CASSFAREADTGELFF.

Ten or more counts support this clonotype. The V gene is TRBV12-5, the J gene TRBJ1-1; D perhaps matches TRBD1 (6 bases). V dropped 7 bases and J dropped 5 bases, with 17 bases sitting between them. The germline V gene encodes CDR1 LGHNT and CDR2 FRNRAP. This CDR3 region has 14 residues. CDR3 coding DNA: TGTGCTAGTGCCTCCGGGACACATACGACTGAAGCTTTCTTT. This sequence encodes CASASGTHTTEAFF.